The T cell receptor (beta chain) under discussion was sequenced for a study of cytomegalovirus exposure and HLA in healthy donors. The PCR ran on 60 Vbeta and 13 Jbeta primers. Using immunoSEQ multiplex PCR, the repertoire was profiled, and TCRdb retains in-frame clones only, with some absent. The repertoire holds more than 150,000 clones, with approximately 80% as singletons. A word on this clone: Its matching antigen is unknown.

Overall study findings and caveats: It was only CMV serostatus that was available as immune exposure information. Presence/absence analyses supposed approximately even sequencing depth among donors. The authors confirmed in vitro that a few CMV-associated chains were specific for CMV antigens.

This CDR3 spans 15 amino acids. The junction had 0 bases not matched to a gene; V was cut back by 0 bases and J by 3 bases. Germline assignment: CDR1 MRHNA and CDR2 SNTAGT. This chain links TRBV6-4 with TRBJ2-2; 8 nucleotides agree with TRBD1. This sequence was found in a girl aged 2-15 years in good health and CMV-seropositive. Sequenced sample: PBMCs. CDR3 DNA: TGTGCCAGCAGTGACTCGACAGGGGACACCGGGGAGCTGTTTTTT. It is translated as CASSDSTGDTGELFF.